The 20 T cell receptor beta chains below were found in one sample sequenced in a study of T cell repertoires in cytomegalovirus infection (dated by TCRdb to about 2019). The instrument was an Illumina HiSeq 1500. Using fastp trimming at Q25 and MiXCR clonotype assembly, TCRdb reanalyzed the public sequencing data and kept in-frame beta chains. When rows share a CDR3 protein, they turn into one entry using the most common DNA and genes. A total of approximately 140,000 distinct CDR3 sequences appear in this sample, about 6.5% of them only once. The ten largest make up about a sixth of the sample. What was sequenced was PBMCs. All receptors derive from a human donor in good health (CMV status not recorded). Some clones in this sample may be carry-over from other donors' samples.

The rearrangement joins TRBV18 to TRBJ1-5, with 8 bases matching TRBD1. CDR3 length: 14 amino acids. V trimming: 4 bases; J trimming: 4 bases; junction bases outside the gene matches: 3. Germline V gives CDR1 KGHSH, CDR2 LQKENI. CDR3 nucleotide sequence: TGTGCCAGCTCACACGACAGGGGTAATCAGCCCCAGCATTTT. Translating gives CASSHDRGNQPQHF.

A word on this clonotype: This may be a read error: a much more frequent sequence differs by one nucleotide. The chain links TRBV28 to TRBJ2-3; D gene uncertain. This CDR3 spans 12 amino acids. Germline assignment: CDR1 MDHEN and CDR2 SYDVKM. This CDR3 reads CASSFYTDTQNF. CDR3 DNA: TGTGCCAGCAGTTTCTACACAGATACGCAGAATTTT.

This clonotype was detected many times. The chain employs TRBV7-2 and TRBJ1-4; D might be TRBD1 (5 bases). This CDR3 comprises 15 residues. V was cut by 4 bases and J by 4 bases, with 13 bases left in between. Germline V gene data show CDR1 as SGHTA and CDR2 as FQGNSA. The CDR3 DNA follows: TGTGCCAGCAGCTCCAGGGTCCTGGATAATGAAAAACTGTTTTTT. Translated: CASSSRVLDNEKLFF.

There are many counts of this clonotype. J is TRBJ2-1 and V is TRBV29-1, with 12 nucleotides matching TRBD2. The CDR3 sequence is 19 residues long. Germline loops: CDR1 SQVTM, CDR2 ANQGSEA. Trimming removed 0 bases from V and 4 bases from J; junction bases left unmatched: 13. CDR3 amino acids: CSVEDGLAGTQILYNEQFF. CDR3 coding DNA: TGCAGCGTTGAAGATGGACTAGCGGGAACCCAGATTCTGTACAATGAGCAGTTCTTC.

This clonotype was recorded at least ten times. This chain uses TRBV7-2 with TRBJ2-1; D is unresolved. Trimming took off 5 bases at V and 9 bases at J, with 8 bases between the two ends. This CDR3 has 11 residues. CDR1 and CDR2 (germline): SGHTA, FQGNSA. The CDR3 DNA reads TGTACCAGCAGCACGCGGTTTGAGCAGTTCTTC. It yields the protein CTSSTRFEQFF.

This clonotype was recorded at least ten times. The V call is TRBV6-2 or TRBV6-3, the J call TRBJ1-1, with 8 bases that match TRBD1. The CDR3 is made up of 15 amino acids. Germline CDR1 reads MNHEY; CDR2 reads SVGEGT. V shed 2 bases, J shed 6 bases, and the junction held 8 bases outside the gene matches. CDR3 loop: CASSYNRDRRAEAFF. The CDR3 DNA reads as TGTGCCAGCAGTTACAACCGGGACAGGAGGGCTGAAGCTTTCTTT.

This clonotype has ten or more counts. This chain links TRBV6-2 or TRBV6-3 with TRBJ1-1; D is possibly TRBD1 (6 bases). With 5 bases removed from V and 4 bases from J, the gap between germline ends came to 14 bases. Germline assignment: CDR1 MNHEY and CDR2 SVGEGT. This CDR3 region has 14 residues. The chain's CDR3 is CASSLNRAVTEAFF. In DNA form, the CDR3 reads TGTGCCAGCAGTCTAAACAGGGCGGTCACTGAAGCTTTCTTT.

This clonotype was observed at least ten times. This CDR3 reads CASSPRDRVFFGELFF. The CDR3, as DNA: TGTGCCAGCAGCCCCCGGGACAGGGTGTTTTTCGGGGAGCTGTTTTTT. This chain connects TRBV7-9 to TRBJ2-2; 9 bases line up with TRBD1. From germline, CDR1 is SEHNR and CDR2 FQNEAQ (reference sequence). CDR3 length: 16 amino acids. With V trimmed by 5 bases and J by 7 bases, 11 bases remained unmatched.

This clonotype was observed many times. In nucleotides, the CDR3 is TGTGCCAGCAGTTTACTGCGACAGGGTTGGTCACCCCTCCACTTT. Translated, it gives CASSLLRQGWSPLHF. The gene calls are TRBV28 and TRBJ1-6, with 7 bases matching TRBD1. Germline V lookup: CDR1 MDHEN, CDR2 SYDVKM. The CDR3 runs to 15 residues. J lost 10 bases, V lost 2 bases, and 8 bases had no gene match.

Many counts were recorded for this clonotype. The V call is TRBV12-3 or TRBV12-4, the J call TRBJ2-7; 8 bases align to TRBD1. CDR3 length: 15 residues. Trimming cost V 4 bases and J 0 bases; bases outside gene matches: 5. CDR3 region: CASSYTGTGSYEQYF. CDR3 nucleotides: TGTGCCAGCAGTTATACCGGGACAGGCTCCTACGAGCAGTACTTC.

The gene calls are TRBV3-1 and TRBJ2-1, with D perhaps TRBD1 (5 bases). The ends were cut back, 4 bases at V and 6 bases at J, with 16 bases in the middle. The CDR3 runs to 15 residues. Germline CDR1 is LGHDT and CDR2 is YNNKEL (reference sequence). The CDR3 is CASSRRPGPPNEQFF. In DNA form, the CDR3 reads TGTGCCAGCAGCCGCCGGCCAGGGCCTCCCAATGAGCAGTTCTTC.

This clonotype was counted at least ten times. This CDR3 reads CASSSALTRDYGYTF. The CDR3 DNA reads TGTGCCAGCAGCTCCGCACTGACACGAGACTATGGCTACACCTTC. The chain combines TRBV7-8 with TRBJ1-2, with D unclear. Between the trimmed V and J ends, which lost 4 bases and 3 bases, there was a span of 15 bases. This CDR3 contains 15 residues. CDR1 is SGHVS, CDR2 FQNEAQ, per germline.

There are many counts of this clonotype. The chain carries TRBV28 and TRBJ1-5, with D unresolved. Germline-derived CDR1 and CDR2 are MDHEN and SYDVKM. V was cut by 10 bases and J by 7 bases, with 20 bases left in between. The CDR3 covers 14 residues. Here the CDR3 reads CATYERVLGQPQHF. The CDR3 nucleotides read TGTGCCACCTATGAAAGAGTATTAGGACAGCCCCAGCATTTT.

This clonotype was detected many times. V gene TRBV7-2 combines with J gene TRBJ1-6; no clear D gene. Looked up from germline, CDR1 is SGHTA and CDR2 is FQGNSA. Between the trimmed V and J ends, which lost 4 bases and 9 bases, there was a span of 10 bases. The CDR3 length is 13 residues. CDR3 amino acids: CASSSVWGSPLHF. In DNA form, the CDR3 reads TGTGCCAGCAGCTCCGTATGGGGTTCACCCCTCCACTTT.

This clonotype was detected a few times. The chain uses TRBV28 and TRBJ1-2; a possible D gene is TRBD1 (5 bases). Trimming shortened V by 7 bases and J by 4 bases, and 22 bases separated the two germline ends. Germline values: CDR1 MDHEN, CDR2 SYDVKM. The CDR3 length is 16 residues. The CDR3 protein is CASNSPGLSNGYGYTF. The CDR3 DNA sequence: TGTGCCAGCAACTCCCCGGGACTCTCGAATGGCTATGGCTACACCTTC.

This clonotype was detected only a few times. The CDR3 DNA follows: TGTGCCAGCAGTCGAGGGACCGGGACAGGGACAAATCAGCCCCAGCATTTT. Translation gives CASSRGTGTGTNQPQHF. This chain joins TRBV12-3 or TRBV12-4 and TRBJ1-5; 9 bases align to TRBD1. The CDR3 consists of 17 residues. V trimming: 5 bases; J trimming: 4 bases; junction bases outside the gene matches: 12.

This clonotype has a count of ten or more. The V gene is TRBV7-2, the J gene TRBJ2-3; tentative D call: TRBD2 (6 bases). The CDR3 is 14 residues long. CDR1 SGHTA and CDR2 FQGNSA come from the germline V gene. V was shortened by 5 bases and J by 0 bases, with 9 bases between the two germline ends. The CDR3 region has the DNA TGTGCCAGCAGCGGGGGGTTTAGCACAGATACGCAGTATTTT. Amino acids: CASSGGFSTDTQYF.

This clonotype appeared many times. The chain uses TRBV11-2 and TRBJ2-1; 13 nucleotides match TRBD2. The CDR3 length is 15 residues. Germline V CDR1 and CDR2: SGHAT, FQNNGV. J was trimmed by 7 bases and V by 5 bases; bases with no gene match: 5. As DNA, the CDR3 is TGTGCCAGCAGCAAACTAGCGGGGGGGCCGAATGAGCAGTTCTTC. It specifies CASSKLAGGPNEQFF.

This clonotype came up many times. CDR3 amino acids: CASSLLGTYEQYF. In DNA form, the CDR3 reads TGTGCCAGCAGCCTGCTAGGGACCTACGAGCAGTACTTC. The gene calls are TRBV12-3 or TRBV12-4 and TRBJ2-7, with D unresolved. The CDR3 totals 13 residues. The germline V and J ends were trimmed by 6 bases and 2 bases, with 11 bases remaining between them.

The table lists this clonotype with a few counts. The chain employs TRBV29-1 and TRBJ2-5; 12 bases map to TRBD2. This CDR3 is 13 amino acids long. V was clipped by 5 bases and J by 4 bases; unmatched bases: 2. CDR1 and CDR2 from the germline V gene are SQVTM and ANQGSEA. CDR3 amino acids: CSVLTSGGETQYF. Written as DNA, the CDR3 is TGCAGCGTTCTGACTAGCGGGGGAGAGACCCAGTACTTC.